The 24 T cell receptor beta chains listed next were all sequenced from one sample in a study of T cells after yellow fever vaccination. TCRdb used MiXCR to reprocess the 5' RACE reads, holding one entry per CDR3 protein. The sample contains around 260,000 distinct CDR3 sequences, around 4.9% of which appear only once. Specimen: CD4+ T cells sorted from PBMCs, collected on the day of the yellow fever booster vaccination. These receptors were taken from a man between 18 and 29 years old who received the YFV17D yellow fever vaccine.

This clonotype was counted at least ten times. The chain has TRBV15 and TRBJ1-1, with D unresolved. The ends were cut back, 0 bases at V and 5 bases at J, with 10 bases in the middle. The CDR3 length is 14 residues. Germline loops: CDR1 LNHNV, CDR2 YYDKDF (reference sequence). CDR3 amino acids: CATSRDPGSTEAFF. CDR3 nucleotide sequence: TGTGCCACCAGCAGAGATCCCGGGTCAACTGAAGCTTTCTTT.

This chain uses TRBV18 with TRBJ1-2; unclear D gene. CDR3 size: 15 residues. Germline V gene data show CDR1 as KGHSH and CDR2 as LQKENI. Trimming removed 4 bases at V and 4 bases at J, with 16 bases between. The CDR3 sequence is CASSRSLAEGYGYTF. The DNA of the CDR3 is TGTGCCAGCTCACGTTCTCTTGCGGAGGGCTATGGCTACACCTTC. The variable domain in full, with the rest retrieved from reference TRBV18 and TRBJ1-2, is NAGVMQNPRHLVRRRGQEARLRCSPMKGHSHVYWYRQLPEEGLKFMVYLQKENIIDESGMPKERFSAEFPKEGPSILRIQQVVRGDSAAYFCASSRSLAEGYGYTFGSGTRLTVV.

CDR3 DNA: TGTGCCATCAGTGCCGGGACAGTCAACGAGCAGTACTTC. As protein: CAISAGTVNEQYF. V gene TRBV10-3 combines with J gene TRBJ2-7; 7 bases line up with TRBD1. Unmatched junction bases numbered 5, after V lost 4 bases and J lost 5 bases. This CDR3 comprises 13 residues. CDR1 and CDR2 from the germline V gene are ENHRY and SYGVKD.

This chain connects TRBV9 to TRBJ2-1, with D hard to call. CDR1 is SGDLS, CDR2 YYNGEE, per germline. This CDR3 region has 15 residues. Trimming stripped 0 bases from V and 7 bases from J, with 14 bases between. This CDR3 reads CASSVGVTVGNEQFF. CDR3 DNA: TGTGCCAGCAGCGTAGGGGTCACGGTGGGTAATGAGCAGTTCTTC.

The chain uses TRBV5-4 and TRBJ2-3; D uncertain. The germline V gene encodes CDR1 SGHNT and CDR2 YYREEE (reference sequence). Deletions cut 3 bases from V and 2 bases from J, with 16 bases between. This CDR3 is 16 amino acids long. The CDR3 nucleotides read TGTGCCAGCAGCTCACGGATCAACTCGTTCACAGATACGCAGTATTTT. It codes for CASSSRINSFTDTQYF.

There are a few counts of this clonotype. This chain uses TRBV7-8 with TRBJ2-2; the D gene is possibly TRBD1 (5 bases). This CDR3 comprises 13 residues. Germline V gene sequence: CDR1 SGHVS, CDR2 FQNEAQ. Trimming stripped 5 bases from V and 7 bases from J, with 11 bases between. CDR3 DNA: TGTGCCAGCAGCCAGGGCCACGGCGGGGAGCTGTTTTTT. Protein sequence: CASSQGHGGELFF. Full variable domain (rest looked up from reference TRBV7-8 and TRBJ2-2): GAGVSQSPRYKVAKRGQDVALRCDPISGHVSLFWYQQALGQGPEFLTYFQNEAQLDKSGLPSDRFFAERPEGSVSTLKIQRTQQEDSAVYLCASSQGHGGELFFGEGSRLTVL.

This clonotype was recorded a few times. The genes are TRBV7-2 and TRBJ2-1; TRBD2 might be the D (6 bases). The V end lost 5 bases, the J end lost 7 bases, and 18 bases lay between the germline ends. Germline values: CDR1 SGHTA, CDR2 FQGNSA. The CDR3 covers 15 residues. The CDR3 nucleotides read TGTGCCAGCAGCCCGTGGGCGGGGCAAACGAATGAGCAGTTCTTC. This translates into CASSPWAGQTNEQFF.

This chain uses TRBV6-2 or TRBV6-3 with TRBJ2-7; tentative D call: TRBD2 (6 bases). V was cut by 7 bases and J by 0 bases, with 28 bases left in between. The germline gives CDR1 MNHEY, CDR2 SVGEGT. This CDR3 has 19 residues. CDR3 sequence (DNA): TGTGCCAGCACCCGAGACCTTCGAAGCGGACGGGGGTTCTCCTACGAGCAGTACTTC. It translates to CASTRDLRSGRGFSYEQYF.

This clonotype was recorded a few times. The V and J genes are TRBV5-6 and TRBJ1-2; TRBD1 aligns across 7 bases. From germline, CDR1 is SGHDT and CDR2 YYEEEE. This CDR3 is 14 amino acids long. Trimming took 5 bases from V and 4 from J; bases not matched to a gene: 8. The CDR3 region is CASRLTDRPYGYTF. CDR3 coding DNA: TGTGCCAGCAGGTTGACGGACAGGCCCTATGGCTACACCTTC.

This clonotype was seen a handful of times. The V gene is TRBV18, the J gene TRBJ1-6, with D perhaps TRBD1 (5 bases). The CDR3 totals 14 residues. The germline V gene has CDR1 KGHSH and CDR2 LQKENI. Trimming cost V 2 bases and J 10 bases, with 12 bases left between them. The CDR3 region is CASSPAGADSPLHF. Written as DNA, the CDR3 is TGTGCCAGCTCACCAGCCGGGGCTGACTCACCCCTCCACTTT.

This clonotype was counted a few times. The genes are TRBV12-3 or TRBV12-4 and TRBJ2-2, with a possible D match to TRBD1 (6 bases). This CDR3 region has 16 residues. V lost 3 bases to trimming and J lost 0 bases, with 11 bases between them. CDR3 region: CASSLPGQPNTGELFF. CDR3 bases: TGTGCCAGCAGTTTGCCCGGACAGCCGAACACCGGGGAGCTGTTTTTT.

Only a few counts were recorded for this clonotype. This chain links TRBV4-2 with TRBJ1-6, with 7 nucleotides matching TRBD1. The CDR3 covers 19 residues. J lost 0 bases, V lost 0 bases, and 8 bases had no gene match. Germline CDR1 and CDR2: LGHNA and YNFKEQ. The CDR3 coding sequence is TGTGCCAGCAGCCAAGAACCCCTGACAGGGAGCTCCTATAATTCACCCCTCCACTTT. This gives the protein CASSQEPLTGSSYNSPLHF.

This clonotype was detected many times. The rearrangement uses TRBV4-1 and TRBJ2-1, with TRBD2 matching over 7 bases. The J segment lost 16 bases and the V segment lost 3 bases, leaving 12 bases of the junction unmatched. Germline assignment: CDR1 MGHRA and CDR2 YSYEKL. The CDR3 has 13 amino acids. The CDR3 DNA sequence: TGCGCCAGCAGCCAGGAGGTAGCGGGCTCGTTTTTCTTC. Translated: CASSQEVAGSFFF.

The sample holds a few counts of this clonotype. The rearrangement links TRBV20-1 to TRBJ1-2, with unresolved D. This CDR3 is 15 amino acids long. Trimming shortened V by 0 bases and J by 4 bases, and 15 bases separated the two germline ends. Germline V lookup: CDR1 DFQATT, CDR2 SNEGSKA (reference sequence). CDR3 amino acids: CSARDSGQLLYGYTF. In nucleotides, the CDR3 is TGCAGTGCTAGAGATTCGGGCCAGCTCCTCTATGGCTACACCTTC.

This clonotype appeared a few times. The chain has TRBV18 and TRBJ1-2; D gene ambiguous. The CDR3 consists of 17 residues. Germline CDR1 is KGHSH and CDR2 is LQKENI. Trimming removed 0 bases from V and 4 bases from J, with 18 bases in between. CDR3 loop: CASSPPARGGMGYGYTF. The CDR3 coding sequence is TGTGCCAGCTCACCACCAGCCCGGGGAGGAATGGGCTATGGCTACACCTTC.

CDR3 DNA: TGTGCCAGCAGCCAGGGAACTCTCCTCACAGATACGCAGTATTTT. This gives the protein CASSQGTLLTDTQYF. The chain combines TRBV7-9 with TRBJ2-3, with D perhaps TRBD1 (5 bases). The CDR3 totals 15 residues. Germline CDR1 SEHNR, CDR2 FQNEAQ (reference sequence). V was shortened by 5 bases and J by 2 bases, with 14 bases between the two germline ends.

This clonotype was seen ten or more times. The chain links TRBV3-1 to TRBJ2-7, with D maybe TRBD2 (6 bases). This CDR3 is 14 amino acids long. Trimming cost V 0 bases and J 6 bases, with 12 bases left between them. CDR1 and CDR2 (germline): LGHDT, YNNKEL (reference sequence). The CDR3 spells CASSQEGAGGEQYV. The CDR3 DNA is TGTGCCAGCAGCCAAGAAGGGGCCGGGGGCGAGCAGTACGTC.

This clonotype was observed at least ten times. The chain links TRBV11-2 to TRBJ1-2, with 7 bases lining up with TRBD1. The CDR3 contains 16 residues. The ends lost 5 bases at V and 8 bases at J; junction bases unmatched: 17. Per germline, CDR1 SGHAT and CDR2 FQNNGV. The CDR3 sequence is CASSPIVNRGPGGYTF. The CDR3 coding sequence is TGTGCCAGCAGCCCGATAGTGAACAGGGGCCCTGGGGGCTACACCTTC.

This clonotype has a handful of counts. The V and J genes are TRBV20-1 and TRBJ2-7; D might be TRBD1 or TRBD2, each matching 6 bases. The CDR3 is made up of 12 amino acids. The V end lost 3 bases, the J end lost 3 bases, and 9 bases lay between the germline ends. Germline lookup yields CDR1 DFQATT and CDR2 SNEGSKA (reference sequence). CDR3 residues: CSASRGVYEQYF. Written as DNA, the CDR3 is TGCAGTGCTAGTAGGGGGGTCTACGAGCAGTACTTC.

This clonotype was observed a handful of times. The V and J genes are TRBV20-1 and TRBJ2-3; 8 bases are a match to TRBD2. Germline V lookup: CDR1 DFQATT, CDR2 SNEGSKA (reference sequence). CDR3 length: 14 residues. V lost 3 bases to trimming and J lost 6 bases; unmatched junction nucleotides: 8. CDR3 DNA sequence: TGCAGTGCTAGCAGGACTAGCCCCAGGGATACGCAGTATTTT. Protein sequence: CSASRTSPRDTQYF.

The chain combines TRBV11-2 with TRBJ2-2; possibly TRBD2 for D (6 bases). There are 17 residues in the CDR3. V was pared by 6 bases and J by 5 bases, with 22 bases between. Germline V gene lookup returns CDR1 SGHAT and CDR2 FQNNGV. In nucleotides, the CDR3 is TGTGCCAGCAGTCCCTCTCCTCGGGGGAGAGGGACCGGGGAGCTGTTTTTT. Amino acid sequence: CASSPSPRGRGTGELFF.

This CDR3 is CASSLLGYNSPLHF. As DNA, the CDR3 is TGTGCCAGCAGCTTATTAGGGTATAATTCACCCCTCCACTTT. V is TRBV7-2 and J is TRBJ1-6, with unresolved D. The germline CDR1 and CDR2 sequences are SGHTA and FQGNSA. The CDR3 consists of 14 residues. V lost 2 bases and J lost 4, with 6 bases in between.

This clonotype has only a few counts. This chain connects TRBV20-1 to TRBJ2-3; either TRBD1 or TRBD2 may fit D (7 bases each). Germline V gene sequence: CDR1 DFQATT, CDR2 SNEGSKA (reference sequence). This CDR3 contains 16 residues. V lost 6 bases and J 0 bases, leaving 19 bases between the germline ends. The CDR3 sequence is CSARGGPRGSTDTQYF. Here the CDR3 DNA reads TGCAGTGCCAGGGGGGGGCCCCGGGGTAGCACAGATACGCAGTATTTT.

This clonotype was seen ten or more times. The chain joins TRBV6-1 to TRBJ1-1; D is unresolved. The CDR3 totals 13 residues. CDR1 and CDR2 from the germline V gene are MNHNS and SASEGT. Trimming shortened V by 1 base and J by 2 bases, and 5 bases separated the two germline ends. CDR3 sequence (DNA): TGTGCCAGCAGTGAAGGCGTCAACACTGAAGCTTTCTTT. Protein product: CASSEGVNTEAFF.